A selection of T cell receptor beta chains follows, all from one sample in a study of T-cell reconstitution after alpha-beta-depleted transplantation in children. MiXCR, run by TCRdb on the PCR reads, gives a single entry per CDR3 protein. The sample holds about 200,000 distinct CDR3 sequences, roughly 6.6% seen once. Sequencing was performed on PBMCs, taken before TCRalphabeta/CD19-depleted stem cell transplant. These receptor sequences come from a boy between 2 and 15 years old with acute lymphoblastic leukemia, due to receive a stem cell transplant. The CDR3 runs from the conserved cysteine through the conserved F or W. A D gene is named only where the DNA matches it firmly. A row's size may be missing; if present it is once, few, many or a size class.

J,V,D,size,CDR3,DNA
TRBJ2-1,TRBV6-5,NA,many,CASSYGGIEQFF,TGTGCCAGCAGTTACGGTGGCATTGAGCAGTTCTTC
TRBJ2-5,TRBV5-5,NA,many,CASSLSTDQETQYF,TGTGCCAGCAGCTTGAGCACCGACCAAGAGACCCAGTACTTC
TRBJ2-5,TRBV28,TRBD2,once,CATSAYQETQYF,TGTGCAACTAGCGCGTACCAAGAGACCCAGTACTTC
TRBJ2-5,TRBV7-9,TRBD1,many,CASSSSGSGGRETQYF,TGTGCCAGCAGCTCCTCTGGCTCAGGGGGAAGAGAGACCCAGTACTTC
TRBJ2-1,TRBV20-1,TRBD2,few,CSARGLAGSYNEQFF,TGCAGTGCTAGAGGACTAGCGGGGAGCTACAATGAGCAGTTCTTC
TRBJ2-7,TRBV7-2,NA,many,CASSARGTGTLVSYEQYF,TGTGCCAGCAGCGCCAGAGGGACCGGGACGCTTGTCTCCTACGAGCAGTACTTC
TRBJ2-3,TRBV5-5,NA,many,CASSLGSADTQYF,TGTGCCAGCAGCTTGGGTTCGGCGGATACGCAGTATTTT
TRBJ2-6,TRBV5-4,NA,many,CASSLGALEPFSGANVLTF,TGTGCCAGCAGCTTGGGAGCGCTAGAACCCTTCTCTGGGGCCAACGTCCTGACTTTC
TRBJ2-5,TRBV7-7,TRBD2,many,CASSLSGSGSWETQYF,TGTGCCAGCAGCTTATCAGGAAGCGGGAGTTGGGAGACCCAGTACTTC
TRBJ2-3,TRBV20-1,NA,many,CSAGPEDEADTQYF,TGCAGTGCCGGGCCGGAGGACGAAGCAGATACGCAGTATTTT
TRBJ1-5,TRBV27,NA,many,CASSFTATLSNQPQHF,TGTGCCAGCAGTTTTACGGCTACCCTTAGCAATCAGCCCCAGCATTTT
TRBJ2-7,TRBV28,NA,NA,CASSFGRGTFSYEQYF,TGTGCCAGCAGTTTCGGACGGGGGACGTTCTCCTACGAGCAGTACTTC
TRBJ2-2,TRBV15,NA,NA,CATNNGDANTGELFF,TGTGCCACCAATAATGGGGACGCGAACACCGGGGAGCTGTTTTTT
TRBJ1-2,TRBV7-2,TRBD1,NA,CASSLTWGVRQGGYTF,TGTGCCAGCAGCTTAACGTGGGGGGTCCGACAGGGTGGCTACACCTTC
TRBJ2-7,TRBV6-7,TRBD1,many,CASTPGTGFYEQYF,TGTGCCAGCACCCCCGGGACAGGGTTCTACGAGCAGTACTTC
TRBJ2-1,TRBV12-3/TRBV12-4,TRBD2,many,CASTLAWEGLDSSYNEQFF,TGTGCCAGCACCCTTGCATGGGAGGGCCTGGATAGCTCCTACAATGAGCAGTTCTTC
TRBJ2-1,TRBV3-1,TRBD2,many,CASSPIAGPQFF,TGTGCCAGCAGCCCAATAGCGGGGCCACAGTTCTTC
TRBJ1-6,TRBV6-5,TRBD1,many,CASSLGQGLADNSPLHF,TGTGCCAGCAGTTTGGGACAGGGGCTTGCAGATAATTCACCCCTCCACTTT
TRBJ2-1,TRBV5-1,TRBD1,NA,CASRRTGTGYNEQFF,TGCGCCAGCAGAAGGACCGGGACAGGCTACAATGAGCAGTTCTTC
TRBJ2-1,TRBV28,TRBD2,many,CASSIGLASDEQFF,TGTGCCAGCAGTATAGGACTAGCTTCCGATGAGCAGTTCTTC
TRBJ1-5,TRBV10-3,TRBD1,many,CAIGGTGENQPQHF,TGTGCCATCGGGGGGACAGGGGAGAATCAGCCCCAGCATTTT
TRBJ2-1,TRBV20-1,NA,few,CSSIRGAGRDEQFF,TGCAGCTCAATAAGGGGGGCAGGGAGGGATGAGCAGTTCTTC
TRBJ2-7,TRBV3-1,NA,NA,CASSPSRQTYEQYF,TGTGCCAGCAGCCCCAGTAGGCAGACCTACGAGCAGTACTTC
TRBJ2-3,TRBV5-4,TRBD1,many,CASSLRPVRTGTGDQSTDTQYF,TGTGCCAGCAGTTTGAGACCCGTCAGAACCGGGACAGGCGACCAAAGCACAGATACGCAGTATTTT
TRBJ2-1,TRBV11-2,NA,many,CASSFYDEQFF,TGTGCCAGCAGCTTTTACGATGAGCAGTTCTTC
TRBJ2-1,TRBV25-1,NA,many,CASKGEGYNEQFF,TGTGCCAGCAAGGGGGAGGGATACAATGAGCAGTTCTTC
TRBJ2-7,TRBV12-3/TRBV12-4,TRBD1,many,CASSSPGTGTYEQYF,TGTGCCAGCAGTTCGCCCGGGACAGGTACCTACGAGCAGTACTTC
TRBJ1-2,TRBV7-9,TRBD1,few,CASRSGTGVGGYTF,TGTGCCAGCAGATCGGGGACAGGGGTTGGTGGCTACACCTTC
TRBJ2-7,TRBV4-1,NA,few,CASSQGPGGRYEQYF,TGCGCCAGCAGCCAAGGACCGGGGGGCCGCTACGAGCAGTACTTC
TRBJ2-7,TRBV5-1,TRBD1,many,CASSLDRAYEQYF,TGCGCCAGCAGCCTGGACAGGGCCTACGAGCAGTACTTC
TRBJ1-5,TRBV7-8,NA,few,CASSFTQGSNQPQHF,TGTGCCAGCAGCTTTACCCAGGGTAGCAATCAGCCCCAGCATTTT
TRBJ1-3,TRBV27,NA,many,CASSLSRGLGNTIYF,TGTGCCAGCAGCCTCAGCCGCGGTCTTGGAAACACCATATATTTT
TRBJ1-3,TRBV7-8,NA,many,CASSENRRALTQGNTIYF,TGTGCCAGCAGCGAAAACCGGAGGGCACTTACACAAGGAAACACCATATATTTT
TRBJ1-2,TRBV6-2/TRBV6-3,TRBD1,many,CASSSGQRGYTF,TGTGCCAGCAGTTCGGGACAGCGCGGCTACACCTTC
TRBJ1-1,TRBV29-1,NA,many,CSVEDGGGWNTEAFF,TGCAGCGTTGAGGACGGGGGAGGGTGGAACACTGAAGCTTTCTTT
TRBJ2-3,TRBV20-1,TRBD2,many,CSATREAGGPSTDTQYF,TGCAGTGCTACCAGGGAGGCGGGAGGGCCAAGCACAGATACGCAGTATTTT
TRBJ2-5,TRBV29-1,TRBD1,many,CSVLSRGNLRETQYF,TGCAGCGTACTATCCAGGGGGAATCTTCGCGAGACCCAGTACTTC
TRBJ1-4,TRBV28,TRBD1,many,CASSTLGQGEEKLFF,TGTGCCAGCTCCACCCTGGGACAGGGTGAAGAAAAACTGTTTTTT
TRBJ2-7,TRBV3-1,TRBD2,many,CASSLLTSGAYEQYF,TGTGCCAGCAGCCTCCTGACTAGCGGCGCCTACGAGCAGTACTTC
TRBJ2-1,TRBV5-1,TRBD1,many,CASSLYPTGVEQFF,TGCGCCAGCAGCTTGTACCCAACAGGGGTTGAGCAGTTCTTC
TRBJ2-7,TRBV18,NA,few,CASSPPGRITYEQYF,TGTGCCAGCTCACCCCCAGGACGGATCACCTACGAGCAGTACTTC
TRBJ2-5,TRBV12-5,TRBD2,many,CASALAGGLETQYF,TGTGCTAGTGCGCTAGCGGGGGGGTTAGAGACCCAGTACTTC
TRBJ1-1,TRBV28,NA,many,CASSSEDGNTEAFF,TGTGCCAGCAGTTCAGAGGACGGGAACACTGAAGCTTTCTTT
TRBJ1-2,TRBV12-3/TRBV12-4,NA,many,CASSLGGAYGYTF,TGTGCCAGCAGTTTAGGAGGGGCCTATGGCTACACCTTC
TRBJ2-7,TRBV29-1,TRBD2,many,CSVMGTSGLLEQYF,TGCAGCGTAATGGGGACTAGCGGGCTCCTCGAGCAGTACTTC
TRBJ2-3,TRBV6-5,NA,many,CASSYPTGFPDTQYF,TGTGCCAGCAGTTACCCTACAGGGTTCCCAGATACGCAGTATTTT
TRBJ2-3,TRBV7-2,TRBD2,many,CASSLDGLAGIHTQYF,TGTGCCAGCAGCTTAGACGGGCTAGCGGGAATACATACGCAGTATTTT
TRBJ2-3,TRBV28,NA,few,CASSLRGPSADTQYF,TGTGCCAGCAGTTTAAGGGGCCCCTCCGCAGATACGCAGTATTTT
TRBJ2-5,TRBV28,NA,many,CASSRPGGTQYF,TGTGCCAGCAGTCGCCCTGGGGGGACCCAGTACTTC
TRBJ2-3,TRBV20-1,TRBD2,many,CSGTSGRSDTQYF,TGCAGTGGGACTAGCGGGAGGTCAGATACGCAGTATTTT